One and the same sample provided the 26 T cell receptor beta chains below, sequenced in a study of blood T cells in healthy people across ages. Primers used in a second PCR of about 7 to 12 cycles were a sample-barcoded 5' primer and a J-beta primer mix. From the 5' RACE reads, TCRdb called clonotypes with MiXCR, one entry per CDR3 protein. Of 550,000 to 800,000 distinct CDR3 sequences listed, roughly 32% are singletons. Sequences were obtained from blood. The receptors were gathered from a woman of 80 years or more in good health.

V and J are TRBV20-1 and TRBJ2-3; TRBD1 matches 8 bases. In germline, CDR1 is DFQATT, CDR2 SNEGSKA (reference sequence). This CDR3 contains 15 residues. V lost 6 bases to trimming and J lost 3 bases; unmatched junction nucleotides: 11. The chain's CDR3 is CSAHNSGGPTDTQYF. CDR3 coding DNA: TGCAGTGCCCATAACTCAGGGGGCCCGACAGATACGCAGTATTTT.

At least ten counts were recorded for this clonotype. The rearrangement links TRBV7-2 to TRBJ2-7; TRBD1 agrees at 7 bases. The CDR3 spans 11 residues. Germline loops: CDR1 SGHTA, CDR2 FQGNSA. V lost 3 bases and J lost 12; bases outside the gene matches: 5. The CDR3 sequence: CASSLTGIRYF. The DNA for the CDR3 is TGTGCCAGCAGCTTGACAGGGATCCGGTACTTC.

In its sample, this clonotype was seen many times. This rearrangement joins TRBV30 to TRBJ1-5; tentatively, D is TRBD1 (5 bases). The germline V gene has CDR1 GTSNPN and CDR2 SVGIG (reference sequence). There are 13 residues in the CDR3. V lost 0 bases to trimming and J lost 6 bases, with 9 bases between them. The DNA of the CDR3 is TGTGCCTGGAGTGTAAAGGGGTCTCAGCCCCAGCATTTT. Translated, it gives CAWSVKGSQPQHF.

As regards this clonotype: This may arise from a read error, as a much more abundant clone is one base away. The chain couples TRBV2 to TRBJ1-2; weak D call: TRBD1 (5 bases). V lost 8 bases to trimming and J lost 6 bases, with 16 bases between them. The CDR3 runs 13 residues. Per germline, CDR1 SNHLY and CDR2 FYNNEI. CDR3 in DNA: TGTGCCAGCCTTCTGGCAGGGCAGCATGGCTACACCTTC. Protein: CASLLAGQHGYTF.

Regarding this clonotype: This clone may be a read error of a much larger clone one base away. This chain links TRBV12-3 or TRBV12-4 with TRBJ2-3; D is unresolved. Trimming pared 1 base from V and 4 bases from J, leaving 9 bases between. The CDR3 sequence is 14 residues long. CDR3 nucleotides: TGTGCCAGCAGTTTAGGGGCAGGCGCAGATACGCAGTATTTT. Translating gives CASSLGAGADTQYF.

Points on this clonotype: Likely a read error: the CDR3 ends without its conserved phenylalanine or tryptophan. Because the CDR3's place on the DNA is in doubt, the DNA is left out and the CDR3 is given as listed by TCRdb. The chain recombines TRBV6-6 with TRBJ2-4; the DNA was not used to check the table's D call, TRBD1. Germline loops: CDR1 MNHNY, CDR2 SVGAGI (reference sequence). Including both end residues, the CDR3 is 15 amino acids long. The CDR3 loop reads CASKTGQGYPYERYC.

In regard to this clonotype: This could be a read error, since a much larger clone is one nucleotide away. This chain uses TRBV25-1 with TRBJ2-7; 7 positions match TRBD2. Trimming removed 3 bases from V and 7 bases from J; junction bases left unmatched: 18. Germline values: CDR1 MGHDK, CDR2 SYGVNS. The CDR3 is made up of 17 amino acids. As DNA, the CDR3 is TGTGCCAGCAGTGAGAGCGGGGCCTCCTCCGCCTACAATGAGCAGTACTTC. Translated, it gives CASSESGASSAYNEQYF.

This clonotype has more than one count but fewer than ten. CDR3 loop: CASSVDWGGSYNEQYF. CDR3 DNA: TGTGCCAGCAGCGTAGACTGGGGGGGCAGCTACAATGAGCAGTACTTC. This chain joins TRBV9 and TRBJ2-1, with D possibly being TRBD2 (7 bases). The DNA matches TRBJ2-7 better at its end, which makes the J call doubtful. This CDR3 is built from 16 residues. Germline V gene sequence: CDR1 SGDLS, CDR2 YYNGEE.

As concerns this clonotype: This may be a read error: a much more frequent sequence differs by one nucleotide. The DNA of the CDR3 is TGCAGTGCTACGGGACCGGGGGTAACAGGTACGCAGTATTTT. Translated: CSATGPGVTGTQYF. V and J are TRBV20-1 and TRBJ2-3; D perhaps matches TRBD2 (6 bases). The CDR3 spans 14 residues. The germline gives CDR1 DFQATT, CDR2 SNEGSKA (reference sequence).

This clonotype was seen a handful of times. The J gene is TRBJ1-5, the V gene TRBV7-2; possibly TRBD1 for D (6 bases). The CDR3 loop spans 15 amino acids. Trimming stripped 1 base from V and 6 bases from J, with 13 bases between. Germline loops: CDR1 SGHTA, CDR2 FQGNSA. The CDR3 region has the DNA TGTGCCAGCAGCTTAGTAGCCCAGGGGATTCAGCCCCAGCATTTT. This codes for CASSLVAQGIQPQHF. Full variable domain (missing parts from reference TRBV7-2 and TRBJ1-5): GAGVSQSPSNKVTEKGKDVELRCDPISGHTALYWYRQSLGQGLEFLIYFQGNSAPDKSGLPSDRFSAERTGGSVSTLTIQRTQQEDSAVYLCASSLVAQGIQPQHFGDGTRLSIL.

This clonotype was detected ten times or more. J is TRBJ2-5 and V is TRBV7-2; tentative D call: TRBD2 (6 bases). The length of the CDR3 is 15 residues. Germline loops: CDR1 SGHTA, CDR2 FQGNSA. Trimming pared 2 bases from V and 5 bases from J, leaving 15 bases between. CDR3 DNA sequence: TGTGCCAGCAGCTTATTGGCTTATGGGGGGGAGACCCAGTACTTC. Translating it yields CASSLLAYGGETQYF.

The V call is TRBV30, the J call TRBJ2-2; D is undetermined. The CDR3 length is 16 residues. From germline, CDR1 is GTSNPN and CDR2 SVGIG (reference sequence). V lost 0 bases and J 4 bases, leaving 15 bases between the germline ends. CDR3 bases: TGTGCCTGGAGTGTGGCCCGGCCCGCGAGCACCGGGGAGCTGTTTTTT. Encoded protein: CAWSVARPASTGELFF.

The rearrangement links TRBV3-1 to TRBJ2-3; no reliable D call. The germline V gene encodes CDR1 LGHDT and CDR2 YNNKEL (reference sequence). The CDR3 loop spans 16 amino acids. The V end was cut by 2 bases, the J end by 5 bases, with 17 bases between. This chain's CDR3 is CASSQWLADMGDTQYF. The CDR3 bases are TGTGCCAGCAGCCAATGGTTAGCCGATATGGGAGATACGCAGTATTTT.

Remarks on this clonotype: Compared with germline, one end of the junction differs, possibly owing to a read error. The rearrangement uses TRBV12-3 or TRBV12-4 and TRBJ2-1; tentatively, D is TRBD2 (5 bases). The CDR3 is 16 residues long. The CDR3 coding sequence is TGTGCCAGCAGTTTCCGGCTGGGGAGCTCCTACGATGAGCAGTTCTTC. This encodes CASSFRLGSSYDEQFF.

This clonotype appeared many times. V usage is TRBV7-6 and J usage is TRBJ2-5, with D tentatively TRBD2 (6 bases). Between the trimmed V and J ends, which lost 4 bases and 4 bases, there was a span of 16 bases. CDR3 length: 15 amino acids. The germline V gene has CDR1 SGHVS and CDR2 FNYEAQ. CDR3 residues: CASSSGDGWRETQYF. The CDR3 coding sequence is TGTGCCAGCAGCTCGGGGGACGGTTGGAGAGAGACCCAGTACTTC.

This clonotype was counted at least ten times. This chain connects TRBV7-9 to TRBJ2-1; TRBD2 matches at 9 bases. The trim removed 11 bases at V and 0 bases at J, leaving 8 bases unmatched. The CDR3 sequence is 15 residues long. From germline, CDR1 is SEHNR and CDR2 FQNEAQ (reference sequence). The CDR3, as DNA: TGTGCCGGTCTTAGCGGGGGTAGCTCCTACAATGAGCAGTTCTTC. Protein: CAGLSGGSSYNEQFF. The whole variable domain, remainder taken from reference TRBV7-9 and TRBJ2-1, is DTGVSQNPRHKITKRGQNVTFRCDPISEHNRLYWYRQTLGQGPEFLTYFQNEAQLEKSRLLSDRFSAERPKGSFSTLEIQRTEQGDSAMYLCAGLSGGSSYNEQFFGPGTRLTVL.

CDR3: CASSSGAGSYYEQYF. The CDR3 bases are TGTGCCAGTAGTAGTGGGGCAGGGTCCTACTACGAGCAGTACTTC. J is TRBJ2-7 and V is TRBV19; D may be TRBD1 (5 bases). Germline loops: CDR1 LNHDA, CDR2 SQIVND (reference sequence). The CDR3 length is 15 residues. V lost 4 bases and J lost 3, with 16 bases in between.

This clonotype was found many times. This chain connects TRBV20-1 to TRBJ2-1; D is perhaps TRBD2 (6 bases). V dropped 1 base and J dropped 1 base, with 8 bases sitting between them. Germline CDR1 and CDR2: DFQATT and SNEGSKA (reference sequence). The CDR3 runs 14 residues. The CDR3 DNA sequence: TGCAGTGCTAGAGCCCGGGGGTCCTACAATGAGCAGTTCTTC. Its translation: CSARARGSYNEQFF.

In this sample, this clonotype turned up many times. The chain employs TRBV10-2 and TRBJ2-5; perhaps D is TRBD1 or TRBD2 (7 bases each). This CDR3 contains 16 residues. The V and J ends lost 7 bases and 1 base respectively, with 19 bases between them. CDR1 is WSHSY, CDR2 SAAADI, per germline. CDR3 in DNA: TGCGCCAGCACCGAGGGGGCGGGGGCGCTCCAAGAGACCCAGTACTTC. Translated: CASTEGAGALQETQYF.

To note about this clonotype: This may be a read error, as it is one base from a much larger clone. The chain couples TRBV9 to TRBJ2-3, with 11 bases lining up with TRBD2. CDR3 size: 17 residues. Germline CDR1 is SGDLS and CDR2 is YYNGEE. Here the CDR3 reads CGSSVGLLAGGTDTQYF. DNA of the CDR3: TGTGGCAGCAGCGTAGGGTTGCTAGCGGGAGGAACAGATACGCAGTATTTT. The full variable domain, completed using reference TRBV9 and TRBJ2-3, is DSGVTQTPKHLITATGQRVTLRCSPRSGDLSVYWYQQSLDQGLQFLIQYYNGEERAKGNILERFSAQQFPDLHSELNLSSLELGDSALYFCGSSVGLLAGGTDTQYFGPGTRLTVL.

This clonotype appeared a few times. The CDR3 DNA is TGTGCCTGGAGTGCCCGGACATGGACTGAAGCTTTCTTT. Amino acids: CAWSARTWTEAFF. This chain joins TRBV30 and TRBJ1-1, with a tentative D call TRBD1 (5 bases). Between the trimmed V and J ends, which lost 1 base and 5 bases, there was a span of 11 bases. The germline V gene has CDR1 GTSNPN and CDR2 SVGIG (reference sequence). CDR3 length: 13 residues.

This clonotype was counted between two and nine times. The chain is built from TRBV6-2 or TRBV6-3 and TRBJ2-1; 8 bases align to TRBD2. This CDR3 has 16 residues. Trimming cost V 6 bases and J 7 bases; bases outside gene matches: 14. Germline V gene data show CDR1 as MNHEY and CDR2 as SVGEGT. The CDR3 is CASSPFGGLGLNEQFF. The CDR3 bases are TGTGCCAGCAGCCCTTTCGGGGGACTAGGGTTGAATGAGCAGTTCTTC.

This clonotype has ten or more counts. The chain is built from TRBV6-5 and TRBJ1-5; D not certain. The CDR3 consists of 15 residues. The V gene lost 6 bases and the J gene lost 0 bases, with 12 bases spanning the gap. Germline-derived CDR1 and CDR2 are MNHEY and SVGAGI. CDR3 loop: CASSRTVFSNQPQHF. The CDR3 bases are TGTGCCAGCAGCAGGACCGTTTTTAGCAATCAGCCCCAGCATTTT.

The chain recombines TRBV20-1 with TRBJ2-7; TRBD2 agrees at 11 bases. CDR1 DFQATT and CDR2 SNEGSKA come from the germline V gene (reference sequence). Germline trimming cut 6 bases from V and 7 bases from J; bases unmatched to any gene: 14. The CDR3 extends over 15 amino acids. The chain's CDR3 is CSARATSGGYNEQYF. The CDR3 coding sequence is TGCAGTGCGAGGGCTACTAGCGGGGGCTACAATGAGCAGTACTTC.

In its sample, this clonotype was seen many times. The chain couples TRBV20-1 to TRBJ2-5; tentatively, D is TRBD1 (6 bases). The V and J ends lost 3 bases and 13 bases respectively, with 24 bases between them. CDR3 length equals 14 residues. CDR1 DFQATT and CDR2 SNEGSKA come from the germline V gene (reference sequence). The DNA for the CDR3 is TGCAGTGCTAGGCCTCAAGCAGGGGTACAGAAGGTGTACTTC. Translating it yields CSARPQAGVQKVYF.

This clonotype was recorded at least ten times. This chain uses TRBV10-3 with TRBJ2-7; D not resolved. The germline CDR1 and CDR2 sequences are ENHRY and SYGVKD. This CDR3 region has 16 residues. Trimming removed 0 bases at V and 1 base at J, with 13 bases between. The CDR3 DNA sequence: TGTGCCATCAGTGAGTCGACTTCTCCCTCATCCTACGAGCAGTACTTC. Translated, it gives CAISESTSPSSYEQYF.